The entry below describes one TCR beta chain. The target antigen is unknown. The sample belongs to a study of PD-1 blockade in mismatch repair-deficient tumors. The wider study: Patients had around 11 mismatch repair-deficient cancer types, all previously treated and progressing.

Measured with immunoSEQ multiplex PCR; TCRdb has only the in-frame clones, and not every one. The sample consists of around 120,000 clones, about 88% of them appearing once. The CDR3 is 16 residues long. Germline CDR1 LGHNA, CDR2 YSLEER. V dropped 0 bases and J dropped 3 bases, with 13 bases sitting between them. PCR or immunohistochemistry showed mismatch repair deficiency in every enrolled patient. The TCR-sequenced patients were a few responders to pembrolizumab. General study results and limits: Tumor-resident clones, often undetectable pretreatment in blood, expanded then contracted after pembrolizumab.

The TCR originated in an adult with mismatch repair-deficient cancer. Here the sequenced sample was peripheral blood, taken 44 weeks after starting pembrolizumab. The chain combines TRBV4-3 with TRBJ2-3; D tentatively reads TRBD1 or TRBD2 (6 bases each). CDR3 nucleotide sequence: TGCGCCAGCAGCCAAGATGTCGGGGGCGAAACAGATACGCAGTATTTT. Its translation is CASSQDVGGETDTQYF.